These 13 T cell receptor beta chains were sequenced from one sample in a study of cytomegalovirus exposure and HLA in healthy donors. In the PCR, 60 Vbeta and 13 Jbeta primers were used. TCRdb's table, derived via immunoSEQ multiplex PCR, lists solely in-frame clones and lacks some. The sample contains approximately 190,000 clones, around 86% of which appear only once. The sequencing sample was made of PBMCs. These receptors originate from a woman aged 18 to 35 in good health and CMV-seronegative.

This chain uses TRBV2 with TRBJ2-3; D call uncertain. The ends were cut back, 6 bases at V and 2 bases at J, with 12 bases in the middle. Germline CDR1 SNHLY, CDR2 FYNNEI. The CDR3 spans 14 residues. CDR3: CASRTERYTDTQYF. For the CDR3, the DNA is TGTGCCAGCAGGACGGAGAGGTACACAGATACGCAGTATTTT.

This CDR3 is CASSLGQGLGTNEKLFF. CDR3 DNA: TGTGCCAGCAGCTTGGGACAGGGCCTAGGGACTAATGAAAAACTGTTTTTT. The V gene is TRBV5-5, the J gene TRBJ1-4; 7 bases line up with TRBD1. CDR1 and CDR2 (germline): SGHKS, YYEKEE (reference sequence). The CDR3 runs 17 residues. Trimming at V came to 0 bases and at J to 2 bases, leaving 7 bases not matched to a gene. The variable domain in full, completed from reference TRBV5-5 and TRBJ1-4, reads DAGVTQSPTHLIKTRGQQVTLRCSPISGHKSVSWYQQVLGQGPQFIFQYYEKEERGRGNFPDRFSARQFPNYSSELNVNALLLGDSALYLCASSLGQGLGTNEKLFFGSGTQLSVL.

The gene calls are TRBV28 and TRBJ1-4, with no clear D. Germline assignment: CDR1 MDHEN and CDR2 SYDVKM. Trimming took off 4 bases at V and 0 bases at J, with 21 bases between the two ends. This CDR3 contains 19 residues. CDR3 amino acids: CASSSIFGGWGTTNEKLFF. In nucleotides, the CDR3 is TGTGCCAGCAGTTCCATATTTGGAGGGTGGGGAACAACTAATGAAAAACTGTTTTTT.

The chain joins TRBV19 to TRBJ2-2; 12 positions agree with TRBD2. Germline-derived CDR1 and CDR2 are LNHDA and SQIVND (reference sequence). The CDR3 length is 18 residues. V trimming: 7 bases; J trimming: 4 bases; junction bases outside the gene matches: 13. The CDR3 nucleotides are TGTGCCAGTAAATTGGGGCTAGCGGGGGGGGTCATCACCGGGGAGCTGTTTTTT. It is translated as CASKLGLAGGVITGELFF.

The gene calls are TRBV7-6 and TRBJ1-2, with 11 positions matching TRBD1. Per the germline V gene, CDR1 is SGHVS and CDR2 is FNYEAQ. With 4 bases clipped from V and 3 bases from J, the junction kept 4 bases outside the gene matches. The CDR3 runs 15 residues. The CDR3 bases are TGTGCCAGCAGCTCGGGACAGGGGGTTGACTATGGCTACACCTTC. Its protein product is CASSSGQGVDYGYTF.

This clone was picked up a small number of times. The chain combines TRBV19 with TRBJ1-1; D gene unclear. CDR1 and CDR2 (germline): LNHDA, SQIVND (reference sequence). V lost 7 bases and J 5 bases, leaving 11 bases between the germline ends. CDR3 length: 12 amino acids. For the CDR3, the DNA is TGTGCCAGTACCCCAGGTAGGACTGAAGCTTTCTTT. Protein: CASTPGRTEAFF.

This clone was observed a few times. This sequence joins TRBV5-8 and TRBJ1-3; 9 bases are shared with TRBD1. Germline V gene data show CDR1 as SGHTS and CDR2 as YDEGEE. This CDR3 has 15 residues. V lost 5 bases to trimming and J lost 4 bases; unmatched junction nucleotides: 7. The CDR3 nucleotides are TGTGCCAGCAGTCCAGGACAGGGGCCAGGAAACACCATATATTTT. The encoded protein is CASSPGQGPGNTIYF.

V gene TRBV7-9 combines with J gene TRBJ2-7, with D perhaps TRBD1 (6 bases). This CDR3 comprises 15 residues. The germline V and J ends were trimmed by 5 bases and 0 bases, with 14 bases remaining between them. Germline V gives CDR1 SEHNR, CDR2 FQNEAQ (reference sequence). CDR3 protein: CASSRGDNPSYEQYF. CDR3 nucleotide sequence: TGTGCCAGCAGCCGTGGGGACAATCCCTCCTACGAGCAGTACTTC.

The chain is built from TRBV10-2 and TRBJ2-4; D call uncertain. CDR1 and CDR2 from the germline V gene are WSHSY and SAAADI. The CDR3 consists of 15 residues. V lost 3 bases and J lost 1, with 10 bases in between. This CDR3 reads CASSDGLSAKNIQYF. CDR3 nucleotide sequence: TGCGCCAGCAGTGATGGGCTGTCCGCCAAAAACATTCAGTACTTC.

V gene TRBV27 combines with J gene TRBJ1-6; no clear D gene. The CDR3 has 15 amino acids. Trimming cost V 3 bases and J 3 bases, with 9 bases left between them. Germline V gene sequence: CDR1 MNHEY, CDR2 SMNVEV (reference sequence). CDR3: CASSLGSHYNSPLHF. The DNA for the CDR3 is TGTGCCAGCAGTTTGGGCTCCCACTATAATTCACCCCTCCACTTT.

The J gene is TRBJ1-1, the V gene TRBV6-6; D gene ambiguous. V dropped 2 bases and J dropped 4 bases, with 8 bases sitting between them. CDR3 length: 13 residues. Germline lookup yields CDR1 MNHNY and CDR2 SVGAGI (reference sequence). CDR3 DNA: TGTGCCAGCAGTTACGGTAGGAGCACTGAAGCTTTCTTT. Its protein product is CASSYGRSTEAFF.

This chain joins TRBV4-2 and TRBJ2-7; maybe TRBD2 (5 bases). CDR1 and CDR2 (germline): LGHNA, YNFKEQ. V was clipped by 0 bases and J by 4 bases, with 16 bases between them. This CDR3 has 16 residues. The CDR3 loop reads CASSQELAGELYEQYF. CDR3 nucleotide sequence: TGTGCCAGCAGCCAAGAATTGGCGGGTGAGCTGTACGAGCAGTACTTC.

The gene calls are TRBV5-1 and TRBJ1-1; possible D gene TRBD1, 5 bases. Deletions cut 0 bases from V and 1 base from J, with 7 bases between. The CDR3 is 14 residues long. Germline V CDR1 and CDR2: SGHRS, YFSETQ. CDR3 sequence (DNA): TGCGCCAGCAGCTTGGAGGGGCCGAACACTGAAGCTTTCTTT. The encoded protein is CASSLEGPNTEAFF.